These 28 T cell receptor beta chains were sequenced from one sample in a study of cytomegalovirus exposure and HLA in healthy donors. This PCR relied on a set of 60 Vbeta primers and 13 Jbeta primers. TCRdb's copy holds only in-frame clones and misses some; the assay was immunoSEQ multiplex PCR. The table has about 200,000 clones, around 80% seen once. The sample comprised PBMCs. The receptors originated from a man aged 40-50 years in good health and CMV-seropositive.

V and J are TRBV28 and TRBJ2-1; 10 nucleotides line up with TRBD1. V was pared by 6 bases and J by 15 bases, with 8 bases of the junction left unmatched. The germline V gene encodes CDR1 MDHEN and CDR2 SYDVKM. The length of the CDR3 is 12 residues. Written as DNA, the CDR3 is TGTGCCAGCAGACTCGGGACAGGGGTTTTGTTCTTC. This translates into CASRLGTGVLFF.

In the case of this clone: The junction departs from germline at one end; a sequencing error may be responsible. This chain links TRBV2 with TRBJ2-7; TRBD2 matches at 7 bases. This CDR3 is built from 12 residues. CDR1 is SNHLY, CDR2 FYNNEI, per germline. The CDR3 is CASRGTGTTRDF. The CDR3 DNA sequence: TGTGCCAGCAGGGGGACCGGGACTACCCGCGACTTC. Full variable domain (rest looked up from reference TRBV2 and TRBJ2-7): EPEVTQTPSHQVTQMGQEVILRCVPISNHLYFYWYRQILGQKVEFLVSFYNNEISEKSEIFDDQFSVERPDGSNFTLKIRSTKLEDSAMYFCASRGTGTTRDFGPGTRLTVT.

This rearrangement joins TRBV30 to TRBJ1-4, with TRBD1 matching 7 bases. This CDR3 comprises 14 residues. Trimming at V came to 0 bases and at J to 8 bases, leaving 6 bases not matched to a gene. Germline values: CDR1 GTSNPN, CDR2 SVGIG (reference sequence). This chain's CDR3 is CAWSVQGSREKLFF. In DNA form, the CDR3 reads TGTGCCTGGAGTGTACAGGGGAGTAGGGAAAAACTGTTTTTT.

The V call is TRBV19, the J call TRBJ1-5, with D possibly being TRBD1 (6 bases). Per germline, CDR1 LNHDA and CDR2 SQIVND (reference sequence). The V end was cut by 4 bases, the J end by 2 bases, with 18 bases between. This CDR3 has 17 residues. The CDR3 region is CASSNRRTGFGNQPQHF. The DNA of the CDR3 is TGTGCCAGTAGTAACCGTCGTACAGGGTTCGGCAATCAGCCCCAGCATTTT.

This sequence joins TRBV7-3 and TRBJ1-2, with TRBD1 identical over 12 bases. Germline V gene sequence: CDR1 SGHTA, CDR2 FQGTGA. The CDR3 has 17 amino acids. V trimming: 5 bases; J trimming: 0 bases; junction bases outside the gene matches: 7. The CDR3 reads CASSNPGTGGANYGYTF. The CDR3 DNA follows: TGTGCCAGCAGCAACCCCGGGACAGGGGGCGCTAACTATGGCTACACCTTC.

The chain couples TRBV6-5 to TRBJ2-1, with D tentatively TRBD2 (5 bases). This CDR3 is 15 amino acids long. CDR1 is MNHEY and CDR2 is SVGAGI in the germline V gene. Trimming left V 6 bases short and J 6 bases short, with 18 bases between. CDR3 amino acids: CASRDPTRGGNEQFF. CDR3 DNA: TGTGCCAGCAGGGATCCCACAAGAGGAGGCAATGAGCAGTTCTTC.

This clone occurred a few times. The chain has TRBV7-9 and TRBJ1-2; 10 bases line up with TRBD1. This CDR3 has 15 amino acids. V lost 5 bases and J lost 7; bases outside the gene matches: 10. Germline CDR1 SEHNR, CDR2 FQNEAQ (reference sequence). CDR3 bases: TGTGCCAGCAGCACACGGGACAGGGGAGTAAGTGGCTACACCTTC. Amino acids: CASSTRDRGVSGYTF.

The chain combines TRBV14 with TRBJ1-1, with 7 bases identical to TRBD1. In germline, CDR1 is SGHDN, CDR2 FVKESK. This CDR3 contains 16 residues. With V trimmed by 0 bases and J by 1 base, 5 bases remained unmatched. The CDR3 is CASSQEPGQWNTEAFF. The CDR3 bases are TGTGCCAGCAGCCAAGAACCGGGACAGTGGAACACTGAAGCTTTCTTT. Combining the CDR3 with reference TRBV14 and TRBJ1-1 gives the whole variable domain EAGVTQFPSHSVIEKGQTVTLRCDPISGHDNLYWYRRVMGKEIKFLLHFVKESKQDESGMPNNRFLAERTGGTYSTLKVQPAELEDSGVYFCASSQEPGQWNTEAFFGQGTRLTVV.

The CDR3 region is CASSYDRGRQETQYF. DNA of the CDR3: TGCGCCAGCAGCTACGACAGGGGTAGGCAAGAGACCCAGTACTTC. This chain connects TRBV5-1 to TRBJ2-5; 8 bases are shared with TRBD1. Trimming at V came to 3 bases and at J to 2 bases, leaving 6 bases not matched to a gene. Germline-derived CDR1 and CDR2 are SGHRS and YFSETQ. CDR3 length: 15 amino acids.

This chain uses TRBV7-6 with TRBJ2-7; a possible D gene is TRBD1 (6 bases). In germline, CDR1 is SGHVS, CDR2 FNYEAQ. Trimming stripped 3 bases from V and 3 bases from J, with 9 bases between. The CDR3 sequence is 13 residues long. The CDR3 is CASSLWTDYEQYF. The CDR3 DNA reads TGTGCCAGCAGCTTGTGGACAGACTACGAGCAGTACTTC. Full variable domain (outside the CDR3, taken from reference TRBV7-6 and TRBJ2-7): GAGVSQSPRYKVTKRGQDVALRCDPISGHVSLYWYRQALGQGPEFLTYFNYEAQQDKSGLPNDRFSAERPEGSISTLTIQRTEQRDSAMYRCASSLWTDYEQYFGPGTRLTVT.

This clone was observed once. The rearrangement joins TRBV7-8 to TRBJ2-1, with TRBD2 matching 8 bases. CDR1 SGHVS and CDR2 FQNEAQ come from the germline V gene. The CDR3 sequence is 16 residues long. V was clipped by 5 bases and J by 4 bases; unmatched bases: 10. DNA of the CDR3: TGTGCCAGCAGCCGACCGGTGGTAGCGGGATACAATGAGCAGTTCTTC. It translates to CASSRPVVAGYNEQFF.

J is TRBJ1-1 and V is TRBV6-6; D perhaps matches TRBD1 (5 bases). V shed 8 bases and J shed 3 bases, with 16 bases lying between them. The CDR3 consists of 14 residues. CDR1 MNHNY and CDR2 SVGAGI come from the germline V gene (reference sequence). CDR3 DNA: TGTGCCAGCTCGATAGGGGCTTTACACACTGAAGCTTTCTTT. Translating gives CASSIGALHTEAFF.

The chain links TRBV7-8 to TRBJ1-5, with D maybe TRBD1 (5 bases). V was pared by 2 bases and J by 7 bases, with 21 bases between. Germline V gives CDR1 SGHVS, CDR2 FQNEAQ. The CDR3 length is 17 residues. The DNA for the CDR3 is TGTGCCAGCAGCTTAACTAATCAGGGATCGTCATGGCAGCCCCAGCATTTT. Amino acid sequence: CASSLTNQGSSWQPQHF.

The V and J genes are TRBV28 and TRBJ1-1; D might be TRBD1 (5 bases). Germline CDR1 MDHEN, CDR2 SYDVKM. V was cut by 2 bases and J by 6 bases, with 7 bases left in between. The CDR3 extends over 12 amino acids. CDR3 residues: CASSLQGAEAFF. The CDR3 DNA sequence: TGTGCCAGCAGTTTACAAGGGGCTGAAGCTTTCTTT.

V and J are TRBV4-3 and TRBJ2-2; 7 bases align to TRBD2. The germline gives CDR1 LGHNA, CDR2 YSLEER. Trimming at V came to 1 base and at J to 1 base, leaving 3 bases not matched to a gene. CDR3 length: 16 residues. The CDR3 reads CASSQGGRGNTGELFF. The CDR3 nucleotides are TGCGCCAGCAGCCAAGGGGGGAGGGGGAACACCGGGGAGCTGTTTTTT.

CDR3 DNA sequence: TGTGCCAGCAGCCTGGGACAGGGGGCGTTTGAAGCTTTCTTT. Its translation is CASSLGQGAFEAFF. V and J are TRBV6-1 and TRBJ1-1; 12 bases line up with TRBD1. CDR1 is MNHNS and CDR2 is SASEGT in the germline V gene. The CDR3 has 14 amino acids. V shed 6 bases, J shed 7 bases, and the junction held 6 bases outside the gene matches.

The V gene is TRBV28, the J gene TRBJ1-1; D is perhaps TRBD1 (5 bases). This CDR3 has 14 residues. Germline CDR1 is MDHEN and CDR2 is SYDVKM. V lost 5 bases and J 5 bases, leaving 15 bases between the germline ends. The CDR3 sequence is CASSQGLVRTEAFF. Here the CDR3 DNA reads TGTGCCAGCAGTCAGGGTCTAGTTCGAACTGAAGCTTTCTTT.

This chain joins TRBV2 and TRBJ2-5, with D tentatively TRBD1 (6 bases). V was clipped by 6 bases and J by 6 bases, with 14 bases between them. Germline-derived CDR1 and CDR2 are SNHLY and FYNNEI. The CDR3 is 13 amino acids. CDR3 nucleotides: TGTGCCAGCAGAGAGACAGGTGGGCAGACCCAGTACTTC. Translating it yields CASRETGGQTQYF.

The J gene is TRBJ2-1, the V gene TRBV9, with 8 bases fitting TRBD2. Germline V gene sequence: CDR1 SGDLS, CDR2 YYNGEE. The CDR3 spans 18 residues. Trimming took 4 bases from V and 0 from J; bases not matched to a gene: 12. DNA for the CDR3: TGTGCCAGCAGCCCCCATCTGCGCGGGGGGAGCTCCTACAATGAGCAGTTCTTC. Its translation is CASSPHLRGGSSYNEQFF.

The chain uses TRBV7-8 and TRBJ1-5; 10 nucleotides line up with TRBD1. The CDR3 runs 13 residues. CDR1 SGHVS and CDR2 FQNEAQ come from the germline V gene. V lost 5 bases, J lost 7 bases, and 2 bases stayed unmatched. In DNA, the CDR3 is TGTGCCAGCAGCCGACAGGGGGCCCAGCCCCAGCATTTT. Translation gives CASSRQGAQPQHF.

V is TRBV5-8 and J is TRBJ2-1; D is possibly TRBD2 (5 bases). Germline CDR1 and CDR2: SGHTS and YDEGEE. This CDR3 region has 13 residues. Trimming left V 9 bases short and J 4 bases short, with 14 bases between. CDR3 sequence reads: CANLRERYNEQFF. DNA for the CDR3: TGTGCCAACCTGAGGGAGAGATACAATGAGCAGTTCTTC.

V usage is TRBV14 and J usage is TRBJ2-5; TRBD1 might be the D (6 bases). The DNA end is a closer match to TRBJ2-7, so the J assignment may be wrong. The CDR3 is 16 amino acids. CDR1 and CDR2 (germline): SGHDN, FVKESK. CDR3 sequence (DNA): TGTGCCAGCAGCCCCGGAGTCCCCACAGGGTCCTACGAGCAGTACTTC. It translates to CASSPGVPTGSYEQYF.

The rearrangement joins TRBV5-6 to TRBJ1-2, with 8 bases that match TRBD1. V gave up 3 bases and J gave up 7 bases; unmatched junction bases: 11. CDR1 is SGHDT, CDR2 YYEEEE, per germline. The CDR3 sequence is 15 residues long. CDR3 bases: TGTGCCAGCAGCTACGGGGACAGGCGGGTGGTTGGCTACACCTTC. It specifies CASSYGDRRVVGYTF. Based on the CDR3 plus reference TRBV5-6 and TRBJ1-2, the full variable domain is DAGVTQSPTHLIKTRGQQVTLRCSPKSGHDTVSWYQQALGQGPQFIFQYYEEEERQRGNFPDRFSGHQFPNYSSELNVNALLLGDSALYLCASSYGDRRVVGYTFGSGTRLTVV.

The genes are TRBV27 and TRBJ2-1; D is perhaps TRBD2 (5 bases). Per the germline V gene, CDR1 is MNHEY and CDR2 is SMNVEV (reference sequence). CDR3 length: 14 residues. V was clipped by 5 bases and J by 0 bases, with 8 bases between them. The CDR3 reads CASSKRSSYNEQFF. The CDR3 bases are TGTGCCAGCAGTAAGCGGAGCTCCTACAATGAGCAGTTCTTC.

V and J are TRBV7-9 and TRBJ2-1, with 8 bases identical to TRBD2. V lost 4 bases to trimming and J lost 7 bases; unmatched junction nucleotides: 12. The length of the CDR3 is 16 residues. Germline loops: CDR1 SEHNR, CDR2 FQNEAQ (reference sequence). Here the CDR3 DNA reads TGTGCCAGCAGCTCCTACTCCGGACTAGCTCCAAATGAGCAGTTCTTC. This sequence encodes CASSSYSGLAPNEQFF.

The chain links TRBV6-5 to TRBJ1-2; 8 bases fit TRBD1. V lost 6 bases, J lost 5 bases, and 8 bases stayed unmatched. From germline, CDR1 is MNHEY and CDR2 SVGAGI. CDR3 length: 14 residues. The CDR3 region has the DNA TGTGCCAGCAGCTCCGGGACAGGAACTTATGGCTACACCTTC. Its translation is CASSSGTGTYGYTF.

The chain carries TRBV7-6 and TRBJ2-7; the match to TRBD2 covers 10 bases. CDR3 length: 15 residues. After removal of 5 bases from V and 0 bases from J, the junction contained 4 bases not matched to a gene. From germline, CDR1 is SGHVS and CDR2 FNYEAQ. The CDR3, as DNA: TGTGCCAGCAGCCATAGCGGGAGGACCTCCTACGAGCAGTACTTC. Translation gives CASSHSGRTSYEQYF.

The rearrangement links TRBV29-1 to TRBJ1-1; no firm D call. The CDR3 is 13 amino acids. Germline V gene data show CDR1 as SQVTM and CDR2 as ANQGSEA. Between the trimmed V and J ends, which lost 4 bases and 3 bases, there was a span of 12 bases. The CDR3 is CSVGHWGDTEAFF. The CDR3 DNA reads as TGCAGCGTTGGACATTGGGGAGACACTGAAGCTTTCTTT.